These 22 T cell receptor beta chains came from one sample sequenced in a study of beta chain bispecific antibodies for T cell cancers. Findings and caveats of the study: In these mixed samples, most targeted TRBV reads derived from the leukemia cell line. After anti-TRBV12 rather than anti-CD19 exposure, TRBV12-3 made up approximately 99% less of total TRBV signal.

Antigens for these TCRs are unknown. TCRdb passed the 5' RACE reads through MiXCR, listing each CDR3 protein once. The sample records 20,000 to 25,000 distinct CDR3 sequences, 2% to 2.5% being singletons. Expansion lasted 3 days, with either anti-CD3 antibody OKT3 or CD3/CD28 beads. This specimen was healthy donor T cells cultured with leukemia cells, taken from a culture containing a bispecific antibody targeting TCR Vbeta12. The receptors were gathered from a human donor in good health. Some clones in this sample may be carry-over from other donors' samples.

This clonotype was seen at least ten times. The V gene is TRBV20-1, the J gene TRBJ2-1; a possible D gene is TRBD2 (5 bases). V gave up 4 bases and J gave up 4 bases, with 11 bases separating them. The CDR3 length is 13 residues. Germline-derived CDR1 and CDR2 are DFQATT and SNEGSKA (reference sequence). DNA of the CDR3: TGCAGTGCTATGACCGGGGAATACAATGAGCAGTTCTTC. It translates to CSAMTGEYNEQFF.

This clonotype came up many times. The chain carries TRBV27 and TRBJ2-5; TRBD2 aligns across 10 bases. The CDR3 runs 19 residues. Germline CDR1 and CDR2: MNHEY and SMNVEV (reference sequence). With 5 bases clipped from V and 2 bases from J, the junction kept 17 bases outside the gene matches. DNA of the CDR3: TGTGCCAGCAGTCCAGAGCCCCCCCCAGGACTAGCGGAACAAGAGACCCAGTACTTC. Amino acid sequence: CASSPEPPPGLAEQETQYF.

The sample holds many counts of this clonotype. The chain carries TRBV30 and TRBJ1-5; 8 positions agree with TRBD1. Germline CDR1 reads GTSNPN; CDR2 reads SVGIG (reference sequence). CDR3 length: 15 residues. The trim removed 4 bases at V and 6 bases at J, leaving 11 bases unmatched. Written as DNA, the CDR3 is TGTGCCTGGAATGAGGGACAGGTCCCAAGTCAGCCCCAGCATTTT. Amino acids: CAWNEGQVPSQPQHF.

This clonotype has a count of ten or more. The chain is built from TRBV29-1 and TRBJ1-3; D is unresolved. Germline loops: CDR1 SQVTM, CDR2 ANQGSEA. This CDR3 is built from 12 residues. The V end lost 2 bases, the J end lost 0 bases, and 2 bases lay between the germline ends. The CDR3 DNA sequence: TGCAGCGTTGAAACCTCTGGAAACACCATATATTTT. Translation gives CSVETSGNTIYF.

By share, this clonotype counts as medium-sized. The J gene is TRBJ2-3, the V gene TRBV10-3; D uncertain. V dropped 0 bases and J dropped 3 bases, with 7 bases sitting between them. CDR1 is ENHRY and CDR2 is SYGVKD in the germline V gene. This CDR3 comprises 14 residues. The CDR3 sequence is CAISESTQTDTQYF. CDR3 sequence (DNA): TGTGCCATCAGTGAGTCGACTCAAACAGATACGCAGTATTTT.

In this sample, this clonotype turned up many times. The genes are TRBV7-6 and TRBJ2-3, with 11 bases matching TRBD2. CDR1 is SGHVS and CDR2 is FNYEAQ in the germline V gene. CDR3 size: 16 residues. J was trimmed by 6 bases and V by 5 bases; bases with no gene match: 10. DNA of the CDR3: TGTGCCAGCAGCCTAGGGGTAGCGGGGGGGCTGGATACGCAGTATTTT. It codes for CASSLGVAGGLDTQYF.

In this sample, this clonotype is medium-sized. The J gene is TRBJ2-2, the V gene TRBV28, with D possibly called TRBD1 or TRBD2 (7 bases each). The germline gives CDR1 MDHEN, CDR2 SYDVKM. The CDR3 is made up of 14 amino acids. V was shortened by 5 bases and J by 5 bases, with 12 bases between the two germline ends. The chain's CDR3 is CASSIQGGTGELFF. DNA for the CDR3: TGTGCCAGCAGTATCCAGGGGGGGACCGGGGAGCTGTTTTTT.

This clonotype was seen repeatedly, ten times or more. The rearrangement joins TRBV5-1 to TRBJ2-3; 7 positions agree with TRBD2. CDR3 length: 16 residues. Germline V gene data show CDR1 as SGHRS and CDR2 as YFSETQ. Trimming cost V 7 bases and J 4 bases; bases outside gene matches: 15. The CDR3 reads CASQTGGMGWADTQYF. CDR3 bases: TGCGCCAGCCAGACCGGGGGGATGGGCTGGGCAGATACGCAGTATTTT. Variable domain in full (rest from reference TRBV5-1 and TRBJ2-3): KAGVTQTPRYLIKTRGQQVTLSCSPISGHRSVSWYQQTPGQGLQFLFEYFSETQRNKGNFPGRFSGRQFSNSRSEMNVSTLELGDSALYLCASQTGGMGWADTQYFGPGTRLTVL.

In this sample, this clonotype turned up many times. The V gene is TRBV5-1, the J gene TRBJ2-2; D may be TRBD2 (6 bases). Germline assignment: CDR1 SGHRS and CDR2 YFSETQ. V was trimmed by 2 bases and J by 5 bases, leaving 28 bases between them. CDR3 length: 20 residues. CDR3 protein: CASSLGSGSANRPRTGELFF. DNA for the CDR3: TGCGCCAGCAGCTTAGGTAGCGGATCCGCGAACCGTCCCCGGACCGGGGAGCTGTTTTTT. The complete variable domain, with remaining parts taken from reference TRBV5-1 and TRBJ2-2, reads KAGVTQTPRYLIKTRGQQVTLSCSPISGHRSVSWYQQTPGQGLQFLFEYFSETQRNKGNFPGRFSGRQFSNSRSEMNVSTLELGDSALYLCASSLGSGSANRPRTGELFFGEGSRLTVL.

This clonotype appeared many times. The chain recombines TRBV7-3 with TRBJ2-3; TRBD2 matches at 9 bases. The CDR3 length is 18 residues. J was trimmed by 0 bases and V by 6 bases; bases with no gene match: 13. Germline loops: CDR1 SGHTA, CDR2 FQGTGA. CDR3 sequence: CASSSGGVYTPSTDTQYF. The DNA for the CDR3 is TGTGCCAGCAGTAGCGGGGGAGTATATACCCCTAGCACAGATACGCAGTATTTT.

This clonotype was seen a handful of times. The genes are TRBV18 and TRBJ1-3; 9 bases align to TRBD1. The trim removed 4 bases at V and 4 bases at J, leaving 8 bases unmatched. This CDR3 is built from 16 residues. From germline, CDR1 is KGHSH and CDR2 LQKENI. The CDR3 is CASSLGTGRSGNTIYF. CDR3 nucleotides: TGTGCCAGCTCACTCGGGACAGGGAGAAGCGGAAACACCATATATTTT.

This clonotype was seen at least ten times. The rearrangement links TRBV13 to TRBJ2-1; TRBD2 might be the D (6 bases). The CDR3 extends over 15 amino acids. Trimming left V 1 base short and J 4 bases short, with 11 bases between. The germline gives CDR1 PRHDT, CDR2 FYEKMQ (reference sequence). The CDR3 sequence: CASSLVVAGYNEQFF. The CDR3 DNA reads as TGTGCCAGCAGCTTAGTGGTGGCGGGGTACAATGAGCAGTTCTTC.

This clonotype was detected ten times or more. No conserved phenylalanine or tryptophan is present at the end of the CDR3, so a read error is the likely explanation. It is unclear where the CDR3 begins or ends on the DNA, so no DNA is shown, and the CDR3 is as TCRdb lists it. J is TRBJ2-7 and V is TRBV21-1; the table's D gene call, TRBD1, was not cross checked with the DNA. TRBV21-1 is marked as a pseudogene. The CDR3 has 14 amino acids, counting both end residues. The CDR3 is CASSKATLRGQGCS.

This clonotype was detected ten times or more. The chain has TRBV13 and TRBJ2-7, with a tentative D call TRBD1 (5 bases). V lost 5 bases and J 3 bases, leaving 11 bases between the germline ends. Germline loops: CDR1 PRHDT, CDR2 FYEKMQ (reference sequence). The CDR3 is 13 residues long. This CDR3 reads CASSPGRDYEQYF. DNA for the CDR3: TGTGCCAGCAGCCCCGGCAGGGACTACGAGCAGTACTTC.

This clonotype was seen at least ten times. The V and J genes are TRBV19 and TRBJ2-1; D remains ambiguous. CDR1 LNHDA and CDR2 SQIVND come from the germline V gene (reference sequence). The CDR3 consists of 12 residues. Trimming removed 8 bases from V and 5 bases from J, with 10 bases in between. As DNA, the CDR3 is TGTGCCAGTGGAGTCACAAACAATGAGCAGTTCTTC. Its protein is CASGVTNNEQFF.

Ten or more counts support this clonotype. The chain recombines TRBV28 with TRBJ1-4; 9 bases line up with TRBD1. Trimming took 4 bases from V and 10 from J; bases not matched to a gene: 10. The V gene's germline CDR1 is MDHEN and CDR2 SYDVKM. The CDR3 has 15 residues. The CDR3, as DNA: TGTGCCAGCAGTTACTACAGGGGGCAGGGTGGAAAACTGTTTTTT. Translation gives CASSYYRGQGGKLFF.

This clonotype was counted ten times or more. This chain uses TRBV20-1 with TRBJ2-3; D is perhaps TRBD1 or TRBD2 (5 bases each). Germline values: CDR1 DFQATT, CDR2 SNEGSKA (reference sequence). V lost 5 bases and J lost 0, with 9 bases in between. The CDR3 sequence is 13 residues long. The DNA of the CDR3 is TGCAGTGCTTACGAGGGGAGCACAGATACGCAGTATTTT. Translated, it gives CSAYEGSTDTQYF.

This clonotype was seen many times. This chain connects TRBV27 to TRBJ2-7; the D gene is possibly TRBD2 (7 bases). The V end lost 0 bases, the J end lost 5 bases, and 14 bases lay between the germline ends. The germline gives CDR1 MNHEY, CDR2 SMNVEV (reference sequence). The CDR3 spans 15 residues. The CDR3 DNA follows: TGTGCCAGCAGTTTATCGGGGGGGGGGCCCCACGAGCAGTACTTC. Amino acids: CASSLSGGGPHEQYF.

This clonotype was counted many times. The V gene is TRBV7-9, the J gene TRBJ1-5, with D uncertain. Trimming left V 5 bases short and J 3 bases short, with 11 bases between. Germline V gene sequence: CDR1 SEHNR, CDR2 FQNEAQ (reference sequence). This CDR3 has 14 amino acids. The CDR3 DNA follows: TGTGCCAGCAGCCCTACGTTCACCAATCAGCCCCAGCATTTT. It codes for CASSPTFTNQPQHF. The full variable domain, rest sourced from reference TRBV7-9 and TRBJ1-5, is DTGVSQNPRHKITKRGQNVTFRCDPISEHNRLYWYRQTLGQGPEFLTYFQNEAQLEKSRLLSDRFSAERPKGSFSTLEIQRTEQGDSAMYLCASSPTFTNQPQHFGDGTRLSIL.

This clonotype was seen at least ten times. The V and J genes are TRBV10-3 and TRBJ2-3; D ambiguous. The V and J ends lost 10 bases and 0 bases respectively, with 8 bases between them. Germline V gives CDR1 ENHRY, CDR2 SYGVKD. The length of the CDR3 is 12 residues. In nucleotides, the CDR3 is TGTGCCACCGGGCCGAGCACAGATACGCAGTATTTT. Its translation is CATGPSTDTQYF.

This clonotype came up many times. The V call is TRBV29-1, the J call TRBJ2-1; 10 nucleotides align to TRBD2. The CDR3 spans 17 residues. With V trimmed by 2 bases and J by 4 bases, 11 bases remained unmatched. The germline gives CDR1 SQVTM, CDR2 ANQGSEA. CDR3 in DNA: TGCAGCGTTGAATTGGGCCCTAGCGGGGGATCTTACAATGAGCAGTTCTTC. Its protein product is CSVELGPSGGSYNEQFF.

This clonotype was observed many times. V gene TRBV9 combines with J gene TRBJ2-2; a weak D match, TRBD2 (6 bases). The V and J ends lost 1 base and 4 bases respectively, with 11 bases between them. There are 15 residues in the CDR3. From germline, CDR1 is SGDLS and CDR2 YYNGEE. The CDR3 nucleotides read TGTGCCAGCAGCGTATCTCTGGGGGGCACCGGGGAGCTGTTTTTT. Its protein is CASSVSLGGTGELFF. The variable domain in full, with the rest retrieved from reference TRBV9 and TRBJ2-2, is DSGVTQTPKHLITATGQRVTLRCSPRSGDLSVYWYQQSLDQGLQFLIQYYNGEERAKGNILERFSAQQFPDLHSELNLSSLELGDSALYFCASSVSLGGTGELFFGEGSRLTVL.